The source of this T cell receptor (beta chain) is a study of blood T cell repertoires in COVID-19. In the authors' workflow: The authors estimated nucleated cell counts from reference gene primer amplification. TCRdb keeps only in-frame clones here, not all; method: immunoSEQ multiplex PCR. V and J calls and clone size are copied from that table; D and trimming were computed from the DNA. The sample consists of 200,000 to 250,000 clones, approximately 80% of them appearing once. The clonotype comes from a woman aged 40-49 years with acute COVID-19. Sequencing input: PBMCs or T cells enriched from blood (not recorded which).

CDR3 amino acids: CASRTGGPYEQYF. The CDR3 coding sequence is TGTGCCAGCAGGACAGGGGGCCCCTACGAGCAGTACTTC. The rearrangement links TRBV6-5 to TRBJ2-7, with 10 bases lining up with TRBD1. Trimming took 6 bases from V and 2 from J; bases not matched to a gene: 1. The CDR3 extends over 13 amino acids. CDR1 is MNHEY and CDR2 is SVGAGI in the germline V gene.